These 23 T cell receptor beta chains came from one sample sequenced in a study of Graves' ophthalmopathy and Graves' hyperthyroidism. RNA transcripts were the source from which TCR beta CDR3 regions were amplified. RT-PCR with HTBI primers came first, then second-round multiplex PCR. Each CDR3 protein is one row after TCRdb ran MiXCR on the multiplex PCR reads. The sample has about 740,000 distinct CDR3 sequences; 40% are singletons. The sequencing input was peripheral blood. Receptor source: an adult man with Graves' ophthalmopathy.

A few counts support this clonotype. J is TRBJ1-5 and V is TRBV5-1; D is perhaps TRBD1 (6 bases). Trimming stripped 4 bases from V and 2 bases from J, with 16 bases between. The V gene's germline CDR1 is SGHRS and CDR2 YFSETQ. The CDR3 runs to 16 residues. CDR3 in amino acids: CASSVDSPGGNQPQHF. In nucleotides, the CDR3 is TGCGCCAGCAGCGTGGACAGCCCAGGCGGCAATCAGCCCCAGCATTTT.

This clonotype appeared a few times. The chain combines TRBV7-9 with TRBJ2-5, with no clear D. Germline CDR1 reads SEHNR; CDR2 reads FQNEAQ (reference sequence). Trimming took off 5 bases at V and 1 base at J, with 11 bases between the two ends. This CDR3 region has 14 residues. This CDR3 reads CASSPSSSQETQYF. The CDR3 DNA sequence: TGTGCCAGCAGCCCGAGCTCGAGCCAAGAGACCCAGTACTTC.

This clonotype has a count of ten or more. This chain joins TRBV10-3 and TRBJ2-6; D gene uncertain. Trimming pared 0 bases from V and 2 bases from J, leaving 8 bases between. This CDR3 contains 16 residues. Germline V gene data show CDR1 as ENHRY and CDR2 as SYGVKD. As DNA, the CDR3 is TGTGCCATCAGTGAGTCTCCGGGTCCTGGGGCCAACGTCCTGACTTTC. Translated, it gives CAISESPGPGANVLTF.

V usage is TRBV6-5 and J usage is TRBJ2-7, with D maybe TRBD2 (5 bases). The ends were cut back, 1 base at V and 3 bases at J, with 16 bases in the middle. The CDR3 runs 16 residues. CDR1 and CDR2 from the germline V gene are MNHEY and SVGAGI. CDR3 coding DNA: TGTGCCAGCAGTTACTTAATGAGGGCCGCCGACTACGAGCAGTACTTC. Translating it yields CASSYLMRAADYEQYF.

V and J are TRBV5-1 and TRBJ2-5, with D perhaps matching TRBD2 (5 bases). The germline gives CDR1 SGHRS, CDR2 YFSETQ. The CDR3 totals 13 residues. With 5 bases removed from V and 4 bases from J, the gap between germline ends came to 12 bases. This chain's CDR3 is CASRPRSGETQYF. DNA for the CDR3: TGCGCCAGCAGGCCCAGGAGCGGAGAGACCCAGTACTTC.

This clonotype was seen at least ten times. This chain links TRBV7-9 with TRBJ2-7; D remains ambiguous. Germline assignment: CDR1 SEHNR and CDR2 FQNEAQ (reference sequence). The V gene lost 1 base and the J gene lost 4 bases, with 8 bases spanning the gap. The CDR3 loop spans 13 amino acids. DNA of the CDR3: TGTGCCAGCAGCTTAGACTACCAGTACGAGCAGTACTTC. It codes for CASSLDYQYEQYF. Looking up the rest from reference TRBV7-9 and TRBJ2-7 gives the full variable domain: DTGVSQNPRHKITKRGQNVTFRCDPISEHNRLYWYRQTLGQGPEFLTYFQNEAQLEKSRLLSDRFSAERPKGSFSTLEIQRTEQGDSAMYLCASSLDYQYEQYFGPGTRLTVT.

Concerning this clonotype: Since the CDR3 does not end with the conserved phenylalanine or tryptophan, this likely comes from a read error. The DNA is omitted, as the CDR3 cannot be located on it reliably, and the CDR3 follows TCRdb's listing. CDR3 sequence: CASSPPLR. V gene TRBV5-1 combines with J gene TRBJ2-5. The CDR3 is 8 residues long, ends included. Germline values: CDR1 SGHRS, CDR2 YFSETQ.

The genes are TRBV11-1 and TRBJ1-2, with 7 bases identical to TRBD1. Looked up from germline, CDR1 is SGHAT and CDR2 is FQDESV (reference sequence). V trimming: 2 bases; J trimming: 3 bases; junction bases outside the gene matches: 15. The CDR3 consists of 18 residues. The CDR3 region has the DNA TGTGCCAGCAGCTTAACAGCGGGACAGCCGCCATACGACTATGGCTACACCTTC. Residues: CASSLTAGQPPYDYGYTF. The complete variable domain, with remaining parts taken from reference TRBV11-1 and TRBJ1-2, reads EAEVAQSPRYKITEKSQAVAFWCDPISGHATLYWYRQILGQGPELLVQFQDESVVDDSQLPKDRFSAERLKGVDSTLKIQPAELGDSAMYLCASSLTAGQPPYDYGYTFGSGTRLTVV.

CDR3 bases: TGTGCCAGCAGCTCACAGGGGCTAACTAATGAAAAACTGTTTTTT. It translates to CASSSQGLTNEKLFF. The chain couples TRBV11-2 to TRBJ1-4; 7 nucleotides agree with TRBD1. The length of the CDR3 is 15 residues. The ends lost 4 bases at V and 1 base at J; junction bases unmatched: 3. Germline V gene lookup returns CDR1 SGHAT and CDR2 FQNNGV.

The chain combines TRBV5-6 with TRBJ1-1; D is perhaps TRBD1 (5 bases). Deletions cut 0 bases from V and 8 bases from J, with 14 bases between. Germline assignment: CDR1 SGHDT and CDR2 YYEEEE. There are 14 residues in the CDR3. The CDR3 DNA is TGTGCCAGCAGCTTGGTAGGCAGGGTGGAAGAAGCTTTCTTT. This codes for CASSLVGRVEEAFF.

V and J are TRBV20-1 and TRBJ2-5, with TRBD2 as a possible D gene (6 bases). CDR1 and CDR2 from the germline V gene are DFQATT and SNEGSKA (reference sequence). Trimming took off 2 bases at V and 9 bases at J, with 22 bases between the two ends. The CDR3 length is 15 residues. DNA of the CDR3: TGCAGTGCTAGATCCCCGGGACTGGGCCCAAGGGCCCAGTACTTC. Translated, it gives CSARSPGLGPRAQYF.

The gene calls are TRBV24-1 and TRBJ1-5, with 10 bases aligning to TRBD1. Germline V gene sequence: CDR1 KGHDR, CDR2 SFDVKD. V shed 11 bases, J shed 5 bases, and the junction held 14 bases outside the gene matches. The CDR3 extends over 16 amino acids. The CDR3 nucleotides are TGTGCCAGCAGCCCTGACCCAGGGACAGGGGATCAGCCCCAGCATTTT. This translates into CASSPDPGTGDQPQHF.

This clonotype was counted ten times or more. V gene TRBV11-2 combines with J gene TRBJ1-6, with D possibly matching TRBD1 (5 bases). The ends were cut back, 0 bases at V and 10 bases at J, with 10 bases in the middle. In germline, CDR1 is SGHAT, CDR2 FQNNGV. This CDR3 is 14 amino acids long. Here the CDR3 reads CASSLDRVGSPLHF. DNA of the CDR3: TGTGCCAGCAGCTTAGACAGGGTCGGCTCACCCCTCCACTTT.

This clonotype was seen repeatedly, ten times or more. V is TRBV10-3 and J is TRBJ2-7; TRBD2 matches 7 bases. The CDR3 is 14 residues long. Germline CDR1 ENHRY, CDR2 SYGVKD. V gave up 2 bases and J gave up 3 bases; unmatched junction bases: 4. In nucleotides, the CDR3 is TGTGCCATCAGTGAGCCGGGACTAAGCTACGAGCAGTACTTC. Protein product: CAISEPGLSYEQYF.

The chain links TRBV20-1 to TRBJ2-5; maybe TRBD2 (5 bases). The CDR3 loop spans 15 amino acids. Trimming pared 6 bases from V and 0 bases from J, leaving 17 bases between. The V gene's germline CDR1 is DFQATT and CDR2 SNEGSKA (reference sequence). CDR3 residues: CSAAYGVRYQETQYF. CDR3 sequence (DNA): TGCAGTGCCGCCTACGGGGTCAGGTACCAAGAGACCCAGTACTTC.

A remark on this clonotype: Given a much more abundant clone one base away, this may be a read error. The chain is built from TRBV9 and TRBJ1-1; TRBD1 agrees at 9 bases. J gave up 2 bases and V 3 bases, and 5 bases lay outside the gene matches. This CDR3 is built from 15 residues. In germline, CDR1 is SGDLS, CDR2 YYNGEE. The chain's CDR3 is CASSAGDRDNTEAFF. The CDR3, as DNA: TGTGCCAGCAGCGCAGGGGACAGGGACAACACTGAAGCTTTCTTT.

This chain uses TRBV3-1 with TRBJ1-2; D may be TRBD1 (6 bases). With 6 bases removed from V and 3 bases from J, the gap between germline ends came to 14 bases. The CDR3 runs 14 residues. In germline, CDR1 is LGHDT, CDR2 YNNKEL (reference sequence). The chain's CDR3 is CASRKTGKDYGYTF. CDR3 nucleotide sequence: TGTGCCAGCAGGAAAACAGGGAAGGACTATGGCTACACCTTC.

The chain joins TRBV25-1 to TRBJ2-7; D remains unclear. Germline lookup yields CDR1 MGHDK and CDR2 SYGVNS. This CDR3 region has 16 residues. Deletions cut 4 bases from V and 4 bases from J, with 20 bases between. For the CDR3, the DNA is TGTGCCAGCAGTGCTAGAGATTTAGGCAGGAGATACGAGCAGTACTTC. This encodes CASSARDLGRRYEQYF.

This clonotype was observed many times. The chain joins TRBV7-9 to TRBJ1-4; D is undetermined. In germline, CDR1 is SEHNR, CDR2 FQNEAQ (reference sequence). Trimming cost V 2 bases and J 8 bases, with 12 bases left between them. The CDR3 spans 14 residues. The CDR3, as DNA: TGTGCCAGCAGCTTAAGGGTGGGAGACGAAAAACTGTTTTTT. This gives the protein CASSLRVGDEKLFF.

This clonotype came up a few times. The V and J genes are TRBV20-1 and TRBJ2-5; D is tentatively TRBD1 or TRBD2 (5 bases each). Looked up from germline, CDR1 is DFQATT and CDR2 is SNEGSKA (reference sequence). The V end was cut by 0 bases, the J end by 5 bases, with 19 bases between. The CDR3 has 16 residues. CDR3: CSARETRDQKWETQYF. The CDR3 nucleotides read TGCAGTGCTAGAGAAACCCGGGACCAAAAGTGGGAGACCCAGTACTTC.

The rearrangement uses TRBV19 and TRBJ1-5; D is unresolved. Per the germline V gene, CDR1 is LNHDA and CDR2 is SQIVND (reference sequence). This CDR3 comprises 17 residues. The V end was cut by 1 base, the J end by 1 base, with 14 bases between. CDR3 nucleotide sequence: TGTGCCAGTAGTATAGTAATTTCGGAAAAGAGCAATCAGCCCCAGCATTTT. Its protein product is CASSIVISEKSNQPQHF.

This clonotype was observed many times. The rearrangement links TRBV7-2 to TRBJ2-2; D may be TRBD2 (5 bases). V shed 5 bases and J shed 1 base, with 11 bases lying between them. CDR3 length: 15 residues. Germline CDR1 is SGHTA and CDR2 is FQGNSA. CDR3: CASSPSWVNTGELFF. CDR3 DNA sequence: TGTGCCAGCAGCCCTAGCTGGGTGAACACCGGGGAGCTGTTTTTT.

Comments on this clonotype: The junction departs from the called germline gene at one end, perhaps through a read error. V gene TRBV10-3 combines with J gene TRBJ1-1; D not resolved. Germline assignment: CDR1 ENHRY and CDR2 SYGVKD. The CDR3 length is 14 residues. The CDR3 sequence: CASSYSAGGTEAFF. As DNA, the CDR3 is TGTGCCAGCAGTTACTCAGCCGGCGGCACTGAAGCTTTCTTT.